The rows below give T cell receptor beta chains drawn from one sample of a study of neurological immune-mediated disorders. Via MiXCR, TCRdb re-called the 5' RACE reads, giving one row per CDR3 protein. The sample records about 53,000 distinct CDR3 sequences, around a sixth being singletons. The sample consisted of PBMCs. These receptors were obtained from a man aged 60-69 years in good health. CDR3s include the opening cysteine and the closing phenylalanine or tryptophan. Each record gives: D gene, J gene, V gene, clone size, CDR3 length, CDR3 protein, CDR3 DNA. D genes are given only for firm matches. Not all rows give a size; the values are once, few, many and, for expanded clones, a class.

- TRBJ2-6 TRBV12-3/TRBV12-4 many 13 CASSYAGANVLTF TGTGCCAGCAGTTACGCTGGGGCCAACGTCCTGACTTTC
- TRBJ2-2 TRBV5-1 many 14 CASSEGPFTGELFF TGCGCCAGCAGCGAGGGACCTTTCACCGGGGAGCTGTTTTTT
- TRBJ2-7 TRBV6-5 many 14 CASSYDGVSYEQYF TGTGCCAGCAGTTATGACGGAGTCTCCTACGAGCAGTACTTC
- TRBJ2-7 TRBV5-1 many 14 CASTPGTGSYEQYF TGCGCCAGCACCCCGGGAACAGGGTCCTACGAGCAGTACTTC
TRBD2 TRBJ2-2 TRBV3-1 many 19 CASSHYGGTSGSGTGELFF TGTGCCAGCAGCCATTACGGTGGGACTAGCGGGAGTGGGACCGGGGAGCTGTTTTTT
TRBD2 TRBJ2-5 TRBV2 many 15 CASSAFSGIQETQYF TGTGCCAGCAGTGCTTTTAGCGGGATCCAAGAGACCCAGTACTTC
TRBD1 TRBJ2-1 TRBV7-3 many 17 CASSQGQGLPTYNEQFF TGTGCCAGCAGCCAAGGACAGGGCCTTCCTACCTACAATGAGCAGTTCTTC
- TRBJ1-6 TRBV7-2 once 15 CASSLEWGNNSPLHF TGTGCCAGCAGCTTAGAGTGGGGAAATAATTCACCCCTCCACTTT
- TRBJ1-6 TRBV6-5 many 15 CASSLGPEGVSPLHF TGTGCCAGCAGCTTAGGGCCGGAGGGGGTTTCACCCCTCCACTTT
TRBD2 TRBJ2-1 TRBV29-1 many 14 CSVLRTSGNSEQFF TGCAGCGTCCTAAGGACTAGCGGGAATAGTGAGCAGTTCTTC
TRBD2 TRBJ2-7 TRBV7-8 many 16 CASSLVPTSGTYEQYF TGTGCCAGCAGCTTAGTCCCCACTAGCGGGACTTACGAGCAGTACTTC
TRBD2 TRBJ2-7 TRBV18 - 14 CASSRSGATYEQYF TGTGCCAGCTCCCGTAGCGGGGCGACCTACGAGCAGTACTTC
TRBD1 TRBJ2-2 TRBV11-2 many 16 CASSFGTGGSTGELFF TGTGCCAGCAGCTTCGGGACAGGAGGTTCGACCGGGGAGCTGTTTTTT
TRBD2 TRBJ2-7 TRBV7-2 many 16 CASSFTSGVAAYEQYF TGTGCCAGCAGCTTCACTAGCGGGGTAGCCGCCTACGAGCAGTACTTC
- TRBJ2-3 TRBV20-1 many 13 CSAEQEVADTQYF TGCAGTGCGGAACAGGAGGTGGCAGATACGCAGTATTTT
TRBD2 TRBJ2-5 TRBV6-1 few 20 CASSPKPAGTSGTRGETQYF TGTGCCAGCAGCCCCAAACCCGCGGGGACTAGCGGGACAAGGGGGGAGACCCAGTACTTC
- TRBJ2-3 TRBV7-2 many 14 CASSPGISTDTQYF TGTGCCAGCAGCCCGGGAATTAGCACAGATACGCAGTATTTT
- TRBJ1-2 TRBV29-1 many 12 CSVVGTRFYYTF TGCAGCGTTGTCGGGACAAGGTTCTACTACACCTTC
- TRBJ2-7 TRBV20-1 many 14 CSARGTLPLYEQYF TGCAGTGCTAGAGGAACACTACCCCTCTACGAGCAGTACTTC
- TRBJ1-4 TRBV20-1 many 13 CSAGNSGHEKLFF TGCAGTGCTGGAAACTCGGGACATGAAAAACTGTTTTTT
- TRBJ1-5 TRBV2 many 13 CASSELGNQPQHF TGTGCCAGCAGTGAATTGGGAAATCAGCCCCAGCATTTT
TRBD1 TRBJ1-2 TRBV12-3/TRBV12-4 few 14 CASTATGGSVGYTF TGTGCCAGCACCGCGACAGGGGGCTCTGTTGGCTACACCTTC
TRBD2 TRBJ2-7 TRBV7-2 many 18 CASRSLGLAGRFSYEQYF TGTGCCAGCAGGAGTTTGGGACTAGCGGGCCGTTTTTCCTACGAGCAGTACTTC
TRBD2 TRBJ2-1 TRBV18 few 15 CASSPALADNNEQFF TGTGCCAGCTCACCAGCACTAGCGGATAACAATGAGCAGTTCTTC
- TRBJ1-3 TRBV7-2 many 16 CASSTGPPDSGNTIYF TGTGCCAGCAGCACCGGACCGCCAGACTCTGGAAACACCATATATTTT
TRBD2 TRBJ2-5 TRBV20-1 many 17 CSARTASGIEPGETQYF TGCAGTGCTAGGACGGCTAGCGGGATAGAACCAGGAGAGACCCAGTACTTC
TRBD1 TRBJ2-2 TRBV7-2 many 16 CASSLGPRTGTGELFF TGTGCCAGCAGCTTAGGGCCGAGGACAGGGACCGGGGAGCTGTTTTTT
- TRBJ2-7 TRBV27 medium-sized 13 CASSFKGFYEQYF TGTGCCAGCAGTTTCAAAGGGTTCTACGAGCAGTACTTC
- TRBJ1-4 TRBV20-1 few 13 CSALDSTNEKLFF TGCAGTGCACTGGACTCAACTAATGAAAAACTGTTTTTT
TRBD2 TRBJ2-1 TRBV20-1 - 14 CSARGTSGISEQFF TGCAGTGCTAGAGGGACTAGCGGGATATCTGAGCAGTTCTTC
- TRBJ2-1 TRBV19 many 11 CASSIQERWFF TGTGCCAGTAGTATCCAGGAGAGATGGTTCTTC
- TRBJ2-1 TRBV18 many 13 CASSTGLNNEQFF TGTGCCAGCTCAACGGGCCTAAACAATGAGCAGTTCTTC
- TRBJ1-6 TRBV28 many 13 CASNRPGNSPLHF TGTGCCAGCAATCGGCCGGGCAATTCACCCCTCCACTTT
- TRBJ2-2 TRBV20-1 many 13 CSALSPNTGELFF TGCAGTGCTCTGTCTCCAAACACCGGGGAGCTGTTTTTT
- TRBJ2-4 TRBV20-1 many 15 CSATHPGRAKNIQYF TGCAGTGCTACCCACCCAGGGAGGGCCAAAAACATTCAGTACTTC
TRBD1 TRBJ2-5 TRBV10-3 many 14 CAIRKDRGGETQYF TGTGCCATCAGGAAGGACAGGGGCGGGGAGACCCAGTACTTC
- TRBJ2-3 TRBV15 medium-sized 14 CATSRAVDSDTQYF TGTGCCACCAGCAGAGCGGTGGACTCAGATACGCAGTATTTT
- TRBJ2-7 TRBV19 few 14 CASSMGARKSEQYF TGTGCCAGTAGTATGGGGGCGCGGAAAAGCGAGCAGTACTTC
TRBD1 TRBJ2-7 TRBV13 many 16 CASRPRTGGTPYEQYF TGTGCCAGCAGGCCTAGAACAGGGGGGACTCCCTACGAGCAGTACTTC
TRBD2 TRBJ2-7 TRBV5-1 many 14 CASTETSGSHEQYF TGCGCCAGCACCGAGACTAGCGGGAGCCACGAGCAGTACTTC
- TRBJ2-4 TRBV2 many 11 CASKGEWIQYF TGTGCCAGCAAGGGGGAATGGATTCAGTACTTC
- TRBJ2-5 TRBV27 many 13 CASSHRPKETQYF TGTGCCAGCAGCCACCGACCGAAAGAGACCCAGTACTTC
- TRBJ2-2 TRBV5-6 many 12 CASSLVVGELFF TGTGCCAGCAGCTTGGTTGTCGGGGAGCTGTTTTTT
TRBD2 TRBJ2-3 TRBV12-3/TRBV12-4 many 15 CATTSGTSGTDTQYF TGTGCCACTACCTCCGGGACTAGCGGCACAGATACGCAGTATTTT
- TRBJ1-1 TRBV27 many 17 CASRSGTLRERRVEAFF TGTGCCAGCAGATCCGGGACCCTCCGGGAACGCCGTGTGGAAGCTTTCTTT
- TRBJ2-5 TRBV9 many 13 CASSVGTEETQYF TGTGCCAGCAGCGTAGGGACAGAAGAGACCCAGTACTTC
- TRBJ2-2 TRBV7-8 many 17 CASSLAFETRTTGELFF TGTGCCAGCAGCTTAGCGTTCGAGACTAGGACCACCGGGGAGCTGTTTTTT
TRBD2 TRBJ2-5 TRBV20-1 few 13 CSARTSGQETQYF TGCAGTGCCAGGACTAGCGGACAAGAGACCCAGTACTTC
- TRBJ1-5 TRBV7-2 many 16 CASSPGPDRYNQPQHF TGTGCCAGCAGCCCGGGCCCGGACAGATACAATCAGCCCCAGCATTTT
- TRBJ2-7 TRBV28 many 15 CASSFFVRGSYEQYF TGTGCCAGCAGTTTTTTTGTAAGGGGTTCCTACGAGCAGTACTTC
TRBD2 TRBJ2-1 TRBV29-1 medium-sized 15 CSVGLLAGVYNEQFF TGCAGCGTTGGTCTCCTAGCGGGGGTATACAATGAGCAGTTCTTC
- TRBJ2-2 TRBV5-1 many 17 CASSLAAGRTDTGELFF TGCGCCAGCAGCTTGGCGGCGGGGCGCACTGACACCGGGGAGCTGTTTTTT
- TRBJ2-7 TRBV25-1 many 14 CASSSPRVPYEQYF TGTGCCAGCAGTTCCCCGAGGGTCCCCTACGAGCAGTACTTC
- TRBJ2-1 TRBV28 many 13 CASRGSSNNEQFF TGTGCCAGCAGGGGCAGCAGTAACAATGAGCAGTTCTTC
- TRBJ2-1 TRBV20-1 few 12 CSATEGWDEQFF TGCAGTGCTACCGAGGGGTGGGATGAGCAGTTCTTC
TRBD1 TRBJ1-2 TRBV5-1 many 13 CASKVQGRDGYTF TGCGCCAGCAAGGTACAGGGGCGAGATGGCTACACCTTC
TRBD2 TRBJ2-5 TRBV5-1 many 14 CASSGGLAEETQYF TGCGCCAGCAGTGGGGGACTAGCGGAAGAGACCCAGTACTTC